This TCR beta chain was found in a study of memory CD4+ T cells and cytomegalovirus serostatus. Overall study: Healthy Belgian adult donors included about nine CMV-positive and approximately 25 CMV-negative people. Study findings and constraints: Of roughly 180 reported CMV TCRbeta sequences, about 67 were found in memory CD4+ repertoires. Median bootstrapped AUC for CMV status was approximately 0.94 originally, about 0.9 US-trained.

The sort gate was single viable CD3+CD4+CD8-CD45RO+ cells for memory CD4+ T cells. CMV serostatus came from serum IgG against pp150, pp28, p38, p52. The CDR3 runs 14 residues. J was trimmed by 4 bases and V by 2 bases; bases with no gene match: 4. Germline V gene lookup returns CDR1 SGHKS and CDR2 YYEKEE (reference sequence). In regard to this clone: No antigen is known for it.

Libraries were prepared by immunoSEQ multiplex PCR; TCRdb keeps only in-frame clonotypes and omits some of them. The table includes about 61,000 clones, less than 85% detected once. This receptor was identified in an adult in good health and CMV-seronegative. Some clones in this sample may be carry-over from other donors' samples. This chain links TRBV5-5 with TRBJ1-1; 8 nucleotides align to TRBD1. The source material was memory CD4+ T cells from blood. DNA of the CDR3: TGTGCCAGCAGCTTCCAGGGGGCTGTCACTGAAGCTTTCTTT. Residues: CASSFQGAVTEAFF.